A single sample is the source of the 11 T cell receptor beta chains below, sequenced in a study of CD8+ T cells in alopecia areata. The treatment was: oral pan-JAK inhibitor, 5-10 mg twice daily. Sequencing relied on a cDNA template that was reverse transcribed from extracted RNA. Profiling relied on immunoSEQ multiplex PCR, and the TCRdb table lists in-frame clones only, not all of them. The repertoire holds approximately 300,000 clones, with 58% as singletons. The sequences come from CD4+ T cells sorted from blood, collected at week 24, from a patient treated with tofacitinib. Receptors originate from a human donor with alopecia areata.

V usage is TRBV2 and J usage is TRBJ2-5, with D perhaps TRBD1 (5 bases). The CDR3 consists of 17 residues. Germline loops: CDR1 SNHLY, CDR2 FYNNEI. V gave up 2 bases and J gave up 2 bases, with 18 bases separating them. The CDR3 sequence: CASSEMPDTLRQETQYF. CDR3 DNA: TGTGCCAGCAGTGAAATGCCGGACACGTTAAGACAAGAGACCCAGTACTTC.

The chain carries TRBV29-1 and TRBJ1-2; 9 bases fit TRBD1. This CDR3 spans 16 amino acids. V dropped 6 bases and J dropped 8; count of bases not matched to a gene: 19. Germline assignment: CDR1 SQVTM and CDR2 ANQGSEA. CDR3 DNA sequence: TGCAGCGTCGCCCGGAGACTGTCGGGACAGGGAGTGGGCTACACCTTC. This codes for CSVARRLSGQGVGYTF.

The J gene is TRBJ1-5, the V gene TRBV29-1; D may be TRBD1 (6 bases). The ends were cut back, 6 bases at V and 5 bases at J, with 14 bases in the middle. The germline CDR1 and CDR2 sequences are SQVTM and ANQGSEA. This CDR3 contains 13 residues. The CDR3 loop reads CSVGAGRYQPQHF. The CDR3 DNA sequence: TGCAGCGTGGGGGCCGGGAGGTATCAGCCCCAGCATTTT. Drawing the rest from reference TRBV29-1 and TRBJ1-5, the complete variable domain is SAVISQKPSRDICQRGTSLTIQCQVDSQVTMMFWYRQQPGQSLTLIATANQGSEATYESGFVIDKFPISRPNLTFSTLTVSNMSPEDSSIYLCSVGAGRYQPQHFGDGTRLSIL.

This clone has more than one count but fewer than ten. CDR3 DNA: TGTGCCAGAACAGGGAAGCTCGGCGCTTTCTTT. It translates to CARTGKLGAFF. The chain is built from TRBV6-5 and TRBJ1-1; the D gene is possibly TRBD1 (6 bases). This CDR3 spans 11 amino acids. The germline V gene has CDR1 MNHEY and CDR2 SVGAGI. V dropped 9 bases and J dropped 11 bases, with 16 bases sitting between them.

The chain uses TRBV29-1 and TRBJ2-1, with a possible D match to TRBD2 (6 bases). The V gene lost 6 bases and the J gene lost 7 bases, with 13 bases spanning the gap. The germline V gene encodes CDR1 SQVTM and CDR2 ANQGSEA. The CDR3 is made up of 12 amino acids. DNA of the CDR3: TGCAGCGTGGGACTCCCGAGAAATGAGCAGTTCTTC. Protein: CSVGLPRNEQFF.

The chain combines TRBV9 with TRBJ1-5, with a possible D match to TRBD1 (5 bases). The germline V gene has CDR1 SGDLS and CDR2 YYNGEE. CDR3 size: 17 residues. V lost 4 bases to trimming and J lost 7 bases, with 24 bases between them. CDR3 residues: CASSPRDSGQRGQPQHF. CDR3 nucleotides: TGTGCCAGCAGCCCACGGGATTCGGGGCAGAGGGGCCAGCCCCAGCATTTT.

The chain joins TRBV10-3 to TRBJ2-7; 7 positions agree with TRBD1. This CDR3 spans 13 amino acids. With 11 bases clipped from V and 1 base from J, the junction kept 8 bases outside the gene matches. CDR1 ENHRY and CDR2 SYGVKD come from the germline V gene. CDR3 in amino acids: CAAALGQSYEQYF. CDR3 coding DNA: TGTGCCGCGGCCCTGGGACAGTCCTACGAGCAGTACTTC.

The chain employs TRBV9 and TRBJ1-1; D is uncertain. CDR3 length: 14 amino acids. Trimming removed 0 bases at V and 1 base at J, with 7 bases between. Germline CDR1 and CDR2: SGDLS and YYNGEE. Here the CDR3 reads CASSVESRNTEAFF. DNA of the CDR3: TGTGCCAGCAGCGTAGAGTCTAGGAACACTGAAGCTTTCTTT.

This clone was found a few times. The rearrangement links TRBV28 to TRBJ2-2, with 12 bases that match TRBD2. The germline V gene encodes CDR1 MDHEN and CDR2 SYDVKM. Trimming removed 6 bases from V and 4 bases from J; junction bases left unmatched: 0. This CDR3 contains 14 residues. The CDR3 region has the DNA TGTGCCAGCAGACTAGCGGGGGGCACCGGGGAGCTGTTTTTT. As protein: CASRLAGGTGELFF.

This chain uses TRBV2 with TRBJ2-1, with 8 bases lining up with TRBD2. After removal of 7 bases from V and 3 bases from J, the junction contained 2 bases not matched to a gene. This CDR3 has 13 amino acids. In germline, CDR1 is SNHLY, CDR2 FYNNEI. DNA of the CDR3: TGTGCCAGCAATAGCGGGGTCTACAATGAGCAGTTCTTC. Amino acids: CASNSGVYNEQFF. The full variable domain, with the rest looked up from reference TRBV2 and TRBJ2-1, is EPEVTQTPSHQVTQMGQEVILRCVPISNHLYFYWYRQILGQKVEFLVSFYNNEISEKSEIFDDQFSVERPDGSNFTLKIRSTKLEDSAMYFCASNSGVYNEQFFGPGTRLTVL.

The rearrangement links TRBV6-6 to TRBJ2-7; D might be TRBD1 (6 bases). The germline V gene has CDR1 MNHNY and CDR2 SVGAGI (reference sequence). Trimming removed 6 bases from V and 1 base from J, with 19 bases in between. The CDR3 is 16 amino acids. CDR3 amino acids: CASSPTTNTGSYEQYF. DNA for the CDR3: TGTGCCAGCAGCCCTACCACCAATACAGGGTCCTACGAGCAGTACTTC.